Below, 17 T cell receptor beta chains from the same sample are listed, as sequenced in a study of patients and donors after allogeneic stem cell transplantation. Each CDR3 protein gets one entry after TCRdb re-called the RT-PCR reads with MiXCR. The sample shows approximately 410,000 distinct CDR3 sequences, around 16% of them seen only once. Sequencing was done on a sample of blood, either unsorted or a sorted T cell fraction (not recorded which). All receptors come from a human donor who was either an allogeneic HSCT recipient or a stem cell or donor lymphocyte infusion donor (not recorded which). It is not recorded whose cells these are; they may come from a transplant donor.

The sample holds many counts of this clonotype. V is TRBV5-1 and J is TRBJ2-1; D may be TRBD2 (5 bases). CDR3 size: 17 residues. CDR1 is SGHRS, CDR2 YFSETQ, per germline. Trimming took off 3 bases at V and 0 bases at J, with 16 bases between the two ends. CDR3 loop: CASSSGVGVSSYNEQFF. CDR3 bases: TGCGCCAGCAGCTCTGGAGTCGGGGTGAGCTCCTACAATGAGCAGTTCTTC.

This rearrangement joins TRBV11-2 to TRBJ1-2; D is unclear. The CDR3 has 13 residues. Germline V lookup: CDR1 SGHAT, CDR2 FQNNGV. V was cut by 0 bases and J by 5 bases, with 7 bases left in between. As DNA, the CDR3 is TGTGCCAGCAGCTTAGAGGCCCAGTATGGCTACACCTTC. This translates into CASSLEAQYGYTF.

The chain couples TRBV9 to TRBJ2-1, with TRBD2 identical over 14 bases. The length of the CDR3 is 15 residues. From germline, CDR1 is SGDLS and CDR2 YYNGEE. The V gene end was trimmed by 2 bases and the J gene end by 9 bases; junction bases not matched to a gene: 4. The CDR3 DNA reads TGTGCCAGCAGCGTGACTAGCGGGAGGGCCATTGAGCAGTTCTTC. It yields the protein CASSVTSGRAIEQFF. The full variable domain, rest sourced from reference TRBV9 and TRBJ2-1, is DSGVTQTPKHLITATGQRVTLRCSPRSGDLSVYWYQQSLDQGLQFLIQYYNGEERAKGNILERFSAQQFPDLHSELNLSSLELGDSALYFCASSVTSGRAIEQFFGPGTRLTVL.

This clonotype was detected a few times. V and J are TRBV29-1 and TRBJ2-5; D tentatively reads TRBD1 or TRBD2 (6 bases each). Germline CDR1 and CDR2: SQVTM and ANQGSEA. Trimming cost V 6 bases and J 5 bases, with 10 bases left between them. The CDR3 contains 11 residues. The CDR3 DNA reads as TGCAGCGTGGGGGGCCGGGAGACCCAGTACTTC. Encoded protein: CSVGGRETQYF.

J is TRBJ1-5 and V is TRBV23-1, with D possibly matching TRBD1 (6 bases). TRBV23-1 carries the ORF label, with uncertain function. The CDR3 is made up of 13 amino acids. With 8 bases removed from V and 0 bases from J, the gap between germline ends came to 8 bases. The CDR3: CASRTDSNQPQHF. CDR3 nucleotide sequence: TGCGCCAGCCGGACAGATAGCAATCAGCCCCAGCATTTT.

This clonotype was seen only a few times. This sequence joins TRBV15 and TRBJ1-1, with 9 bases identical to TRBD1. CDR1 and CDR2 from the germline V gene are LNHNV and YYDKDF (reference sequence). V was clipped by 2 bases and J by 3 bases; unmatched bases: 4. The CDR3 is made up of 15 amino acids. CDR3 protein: CATSRWGQGHTEAFF. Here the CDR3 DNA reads TGTGCCACCAGCAGATGGGGACAGGGACACACTGAAGCTTTCTTT. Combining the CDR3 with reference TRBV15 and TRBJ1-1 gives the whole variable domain DAMVIQNPRYQVTQFGKPVTLSCSQTLNHNVMYWYQQKSSQAPKLLFHYYDKDFNNEADTPDNFQSRRPNTSFCFLDIRSPGLGDTAMYLCATSRWGQGHTEAFFGQGTRLTVV.

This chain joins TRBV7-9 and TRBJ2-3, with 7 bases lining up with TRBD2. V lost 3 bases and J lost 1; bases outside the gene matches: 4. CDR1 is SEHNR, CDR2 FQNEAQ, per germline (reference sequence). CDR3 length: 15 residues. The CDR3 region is CASSFTAGGTDTQYF. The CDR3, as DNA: TGTGCCAGCAGCTTCACGGCGGGAGGCACAGATACGCAGTATTTT.

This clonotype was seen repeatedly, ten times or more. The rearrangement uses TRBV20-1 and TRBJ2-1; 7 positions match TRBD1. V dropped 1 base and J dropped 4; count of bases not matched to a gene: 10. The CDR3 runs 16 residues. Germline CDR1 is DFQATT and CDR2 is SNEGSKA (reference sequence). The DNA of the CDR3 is TGCAGTGCTAGAGGGGCTAGGGGACAGCAGTACAATGAGCAGTTCTTC. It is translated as CSARGARGQQYNEQFF.

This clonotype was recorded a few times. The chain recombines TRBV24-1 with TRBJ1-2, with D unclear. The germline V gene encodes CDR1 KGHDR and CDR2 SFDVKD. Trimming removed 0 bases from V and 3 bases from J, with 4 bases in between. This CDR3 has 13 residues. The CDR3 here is CATSDLDYYGYTF. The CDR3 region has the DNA TGTGCCACCAGTGATTTGGACTACTATGGCTACACCTTC.

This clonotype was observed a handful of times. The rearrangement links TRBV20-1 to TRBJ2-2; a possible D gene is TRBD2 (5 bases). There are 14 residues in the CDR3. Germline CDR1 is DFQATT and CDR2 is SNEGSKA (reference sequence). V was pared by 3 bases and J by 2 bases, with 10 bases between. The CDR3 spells CSASGRTNTGELFF. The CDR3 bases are TGCAGTGCTAGCGGCAGGACTAACACCGGGGAGCTGTTTTTT.

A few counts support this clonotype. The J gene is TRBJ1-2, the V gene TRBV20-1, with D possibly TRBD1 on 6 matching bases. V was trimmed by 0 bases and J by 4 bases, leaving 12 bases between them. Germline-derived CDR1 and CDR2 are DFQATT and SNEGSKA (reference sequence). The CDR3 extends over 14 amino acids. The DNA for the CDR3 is TGCAGTGCTAGAGATTTCAGGGGAGGCTATGGCTACACCTTC. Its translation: CSARDFRGGYGYTF.

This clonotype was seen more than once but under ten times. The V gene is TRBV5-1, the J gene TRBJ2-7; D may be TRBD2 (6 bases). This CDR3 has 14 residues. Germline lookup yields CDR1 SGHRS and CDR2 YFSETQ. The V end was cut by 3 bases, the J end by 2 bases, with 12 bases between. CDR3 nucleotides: TGCGCCAGCAGCTGGGGGGACCGCGCCTACGAGCAGTACTTC. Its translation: CASSWGDRAYEQYF.

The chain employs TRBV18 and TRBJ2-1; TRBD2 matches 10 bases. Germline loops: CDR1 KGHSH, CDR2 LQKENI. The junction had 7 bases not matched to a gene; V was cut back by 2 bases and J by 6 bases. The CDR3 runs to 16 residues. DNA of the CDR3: TGTGCCAGCTCACCATTCAGCCTAGCGGGGGTCAATGAGCAGTTCTTC. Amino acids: CASSPFSLAGVNEQFF.

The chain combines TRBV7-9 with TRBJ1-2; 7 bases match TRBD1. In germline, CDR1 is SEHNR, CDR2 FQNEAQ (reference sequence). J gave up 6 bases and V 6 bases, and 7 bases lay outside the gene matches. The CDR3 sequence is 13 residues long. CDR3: CASRLEGANGYTF. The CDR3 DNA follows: TGTGCCAGCAGGTTGGAGGGGGCAAATGGCTACACCTTC.

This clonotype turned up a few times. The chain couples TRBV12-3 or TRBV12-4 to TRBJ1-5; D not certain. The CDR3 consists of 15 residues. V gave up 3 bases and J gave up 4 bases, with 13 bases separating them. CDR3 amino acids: CASSFWGLGNQPQHF. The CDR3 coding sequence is TGTGCCAGCAGTTTTTGGGGTTTAGGTAATCAGCCCCAGCATTTT.

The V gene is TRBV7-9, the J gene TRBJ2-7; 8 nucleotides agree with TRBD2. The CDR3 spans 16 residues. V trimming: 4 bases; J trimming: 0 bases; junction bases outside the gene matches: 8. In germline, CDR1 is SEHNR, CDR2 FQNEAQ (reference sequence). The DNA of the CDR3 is TGTGCCAGCAGCTCGGAGCGGGGGCGCCGCTCCTACGAGCAGTACTTC. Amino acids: CASSSERGRRSYEQYF. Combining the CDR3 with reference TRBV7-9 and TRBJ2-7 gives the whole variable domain DTGVSQNPRHKITKRGQNVTFRCDPISEHNRLYWYRQTLGQGPEFLTYFQNEAQLEKSRLLSDRFSAERPKGSFSTLEIQRTEQGDSAMYLCASSSERGRRSYEQYFGPGTRLTVT.

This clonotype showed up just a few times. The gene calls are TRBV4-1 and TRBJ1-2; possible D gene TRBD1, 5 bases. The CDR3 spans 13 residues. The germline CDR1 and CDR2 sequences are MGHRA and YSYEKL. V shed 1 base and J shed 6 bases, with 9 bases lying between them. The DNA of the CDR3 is TGCGCCAGCAGCCAAGTACGACAGAATGGCTACACCTTC. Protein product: CASSQVRQNGYTF.